Listed below are T cell receptor beta chains from one sample, sequenced in a study of T-cell memory formation after mild COVID-19. TCRdb fed the 5' RACE reads into MiXCR, producing one record per CDR3 protein. Altogether about 13,000 distinct CDR3 sequences are present, around 15% being singletons, with the ten largest covering roughly 55%. Sequencing was carried out using PBMCs or a T cell subset sorted from them (not recorded which). These receptors were taken from a man in his late teens or twenties who had mild COVID-19 (a few samples of this study predate the infection). Cell type and time point are not known. Both conserved end residues are part of each CDR3. D genes are given only for firm matches. The listing skips clone size in some rows; elsewhere it reads once, few, many or a size class.

- | TRBJ1-6 | TRBV7-8 | - | TGTGCCAGCAGCCCCAGTCCTGAAGTATCACCCCTCCACTTT | CASSPSPEVSPLHF
- | TRBJ2-5 | TRBV7-9 | - | TGTGCCAGCAGTGGCCGGGGGTCCGCGTGGGAGACCCAGTACTTC | CASSGRGSAWETQYF
- | TRBJ2-2 | TRBV7-9 | many | TGTGCCAGCAGCTTAGGACGGTGGGAGGAGCTGTTTTTT | CASSLGRWEELFF
- | TRBJ2-2 | TRBV2 | many | TGTGCCAGCAGTGAGTGGCAGGGTGCCGGGGAGCTGTTTTTT | CASSEWQGAGELFF
- | TRBJ2-1 | TRBV24-1 | few | TGTGCCACCTCCATGGCAGTTTACAATGAGCAGTTCTTC | CATSMAVYNEQFF
TRBD1 | TRBJ2-7 | TRBV29-1 | - | TGCAGCGGTGGATGGACAGGGGGGCGCGAGCAGTACTTC | CSGGWTGGREQYF
TRBD2 | TRBJ2-1 | TRBV9 | - | TGTGCCAGCAGCGTAGCTACTAGCGGGGGCCCCCACATATTCAATGAGCAGTTCTTC | CASSVATSGGPHIFNEQFF
- | TRBJ2-3 | TRBV10-3 | many | TGTGCCATCAGCTCGACCTGGACAGTAAGCACAGATACGCAGTATTTT | CAISSTWTVSTDTQYF
- | TRBJ2-7 | TRBV6-2/TRBV6-3 | many | TGTGCCAGCAGTTACGGCCCTACCTTAATCACGTACGAGCAGTACTTC | CASSYGPTLITYEQYF
- | TRBJ2-1 | TRBV5-1 | - | TGCGCCAGCAGCTTGGAAGGGGCGCAGTTCTTC | CASSLEGAQFF
TRBD2 | TRBJ2-1 | TRBV5-1 | - | TGCGCCAGCAGCCCGGGACTAGCGGGAGGTTTATACAATGAGCAGTTCTTC | CASSPGLAGGLYNEQFF
TRBD1 | TRBJ1-6 | TRBV5-6 | - | TGTGCCAGCAGCTGGGACAGGCGGGATTCACCCCTCCACTTT | CASSWDRRDSPLHF
- | TRBJ1-1 | TRBV4-2 | - | TGTGCCAGCAGCCAAGATGGAACTGAAGCTTTCTTT | CASSQDGTEAFF
TRBD1 | TRBJ1-1 | TRBV5-1 | many | TGCGCCAGCAGTTTTAGCTACGACAGGGGGCTGTTCACTGAAGCTTTCTTT | CASSFSYDRGLFTEAFF
- | TRBJ2-3 | TRBV4-3 | - | TGCGCCAGCAGCCCGCGGAGGGGCACAGATACGCAGTATTTT | CASSPRRGTDTQYF
- | TRBJ2-7 | TRBV4-2 | few | TGTGCCAGCAGCCAAGAGTTACGGGGCTTCGAGCAGTACTTC | CASSQELRGFEQYF
TRBD2 | TRBJ2-7 | TRBV20-1 | many | TGCAGTGCTAGACAGCGGGGGACCTACGAGCAGTACTTC | CSARQRGTYEQYF
TRBD1 | TRBJ1-1 | TRBV18 | few | TGTGCCAGCTCATCTTCCGGGACAGGGAACACTGAAGCTTTCTTT | CASSSSGTGNTEAFF
- | TRBJ2-7 | TRBV5-5 | - | TGTGCCAGCAGCCCGAATGGGGGACCCTACGAGCAGTACTTC | CASSPNGGPYEQYF
- | TRBJ1-1 | TRBV12-3/TRBV12-4 | - | TGTGCCAGCAAAATAGGGGGGAGGAACACTGAAGCTTTCTTT | CASKIGGRNTEAFF
TRBD2 | TRBJ2-1 | TRBV10-3 | many | TGTGCCAGGCGACTAGCGGGGAGACTCTACAATGAGCAGTTCTTC | CARRLAGRLYNEQFF
TRBD2 | TRBJ2-7 | TRBV7-2 | many | TGTGCCAGCAGCTTAGACTCGTTTAGCGGGGGGCCAGGGGGCTACGAGCAGTACTTC | CASSLDSFSGGPGGYEQYF
TRBD1 | TRBJ2-5 | TRBV29-1 | many | TGCAGCGTTGAAGATCCGGGACAGATGTACCAAGAGACCCAGTACTTC | CSVEDPGQMYQETQYF
TRBD1 | TRBJ1-1 | TRBV5-5 | few | TGTGCCAGCGGGACTCCACAGGGGTACAACACTGAAGCTTTCTTT | CASGTPQGYNTEAFF
- | TRBJ1-6 | TRBV25-1 | - | TGTGCCAGCAGTGAAGAACGATCTTTCAGCGGTTCACCCCTCCACTTT | CASSEERSFSGSPLHF
TRBD1 | TRBJ1-2 | TRBV7-9 | few | TGTGCCAGCAGCGTTCCGGGACAGGGGAGCTATGGCTACACCTTC | CASSVPGQGSYGYTF
TRBD1 | TRBJ1-2 | TRBV5-1 | - | TGCGCCAGCAGCTTCCCGGGACAGCTCTATGGCTACACCTTC | CASSFPGQLYGYTF
- | TRBJ2-7 | TRBV20-1 | many | TGCAGTGCTGCATTCCGGGGAAGCTCCTACGAGCAGTACTTC | CSAAFRGSSYEQYF